Given below is one T cell receptor beta chain in context. It lacks a known antigen. Nothing much larger sits one base from this clone, and base qualities are not available. Another Seattle source contributed samples from volunteer blood donors who had recovered from COVID-19. Collaborating institutions collected whole blood in K2EDTA tubes following their own protocols. For TCRbeta analysis, collaborators shipped samples as frozen whole blood, isolated PBMCs, or DNA extracted from either of those sample types. The immunoSEQ Assay, a bias-controlled multiplex PCR, was used to amplify TCRbeta CDR3 regions from genomic DNA. Regarding the original processing steps: Within the assay, amplification of reference gene primers was used to estimate how many nucleated cells each sample contained. To quantify the absolute abundance of each unique TCRbeta CDR3 rearrangement, sequence reads were collapsed and filtered. For each sample, productive Simpson clonality was calculated as the square root of Simpson's diversity index across productive rearrangements. The table was pulled from immuneACCESS by TCRdb, which kept in-frame rearrangements only. Such tables lose some clones; where checked, under half of the loss comes from unresolved V genes, and the rest has no known cause. Clone size and the V and J calls come from that table; the DNA yielded D and trimming. The sample contains about 260,000 clones, around 86% of them found a single time. The leading ten clones occupy about 1.4% of the sample.

The data stem from a study of blood T cell repertoires in COVID-19 (TCRdb year 2020). Context from the whole study: The collaborator samples originated in the United States, Italy and Spain and spanned the acute and convalescent phases of COVID-19. The prospective study material was composed of cDNA or gDNA derived from T cells, B-cell-depleted T cells, or PBMCs. The dataset comprised deeply sampled blood TCRbeta repertoires from subjects exposed to, actively infected with, or recovered from COVID-19. The repertoires were released in a freely available public database intended as a resource for research on the immune response to SARS-CoV-2. The samples were drawn from two sources: the first 160 participants of the ongoing ImmuneRACE study, and 1,000 to 1,500 subjects contributed by 6 global collaborators. A de-identified subject ID, COVID-19 status, age in years and sex were almost always included in the sample metadata. Where available, HLA class I and class II types were taken from metadata supplied by the sample provider and were not determined by assay-based typing. The study at large found these results: Clinical and demographic metadata were provided uncurated, with the amount varying by source and participant.

The CDR3 runs 14 amino acids, cysteine and phenylalanine included. CDR3 DNA is the only sequence kept; it has 42 bases, read in frame from the first base. The V end gives up 3 bases and the J end 7 bases, leaving 7 bases in the junction not matched to a gene. The germline V gene supplies CDR1 SGHDT and CDR2 YYEEEE. The rearrangement joined TRBV5-6 to TRBJ2-1; a stretch of 7 junction bases matches TRBD1. The receptor was isolated from a woman between 40 and 55 years old who had recovered from COVID-19. Sequencing was done on a sample of peripheral blood. The DNA is as follows: TGTGCCAGCAGCTCAACCAACAGGGGAAATGAGCAGTTCTTC. It codes for CASSSTNRGNEQFF.